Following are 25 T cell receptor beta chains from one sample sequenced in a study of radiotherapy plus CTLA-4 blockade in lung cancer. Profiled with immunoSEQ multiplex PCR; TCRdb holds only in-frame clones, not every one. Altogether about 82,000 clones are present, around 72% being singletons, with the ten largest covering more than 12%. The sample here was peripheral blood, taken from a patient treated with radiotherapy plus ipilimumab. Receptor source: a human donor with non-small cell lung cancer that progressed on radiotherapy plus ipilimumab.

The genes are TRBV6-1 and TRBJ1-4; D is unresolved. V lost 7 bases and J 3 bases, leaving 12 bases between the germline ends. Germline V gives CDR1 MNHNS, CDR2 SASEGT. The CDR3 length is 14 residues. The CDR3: CASIFDGPNEKLFF. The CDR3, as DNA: TGTGCCAGCATTTTTGACGGCCCTAATGAAAAACTGTTTTTT.

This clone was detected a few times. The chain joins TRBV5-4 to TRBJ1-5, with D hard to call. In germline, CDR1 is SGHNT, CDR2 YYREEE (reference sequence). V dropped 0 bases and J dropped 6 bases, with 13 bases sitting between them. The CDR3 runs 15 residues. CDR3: CASSLAARVGQPQHF. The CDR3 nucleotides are TGTGCCAGCAGCTTGGCCGCAAGGGTAGGTCAGCCCCAGCATTTT.

CDR3 in DNA: TGTGCCAGCAGTTCAGACATGACAGGTACCTCCTACGAGCAGTACTTC. Protein sequence: CASSSDMTGTSYEQYF. The V call is TRBV6-5, the J call TRBJ2-7; D is perhaps TRBD1 (6 bases). The ends were cut back, 4 bases at V and 0 bases at J, with 16 bases in the middle. The CDR3 is made up of 16 amino acids. Germline CDR1 is MNHEY and CDR2 is SVGAGI.

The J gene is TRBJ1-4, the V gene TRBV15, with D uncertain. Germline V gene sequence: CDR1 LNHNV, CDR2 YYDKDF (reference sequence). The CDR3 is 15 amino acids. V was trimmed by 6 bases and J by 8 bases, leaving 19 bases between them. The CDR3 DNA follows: TGTGCCACCAGTCCCGGGCTGGGGATGGGAGAAAAACTGTTTTTT. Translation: CATSPGLGMGEKLFF.

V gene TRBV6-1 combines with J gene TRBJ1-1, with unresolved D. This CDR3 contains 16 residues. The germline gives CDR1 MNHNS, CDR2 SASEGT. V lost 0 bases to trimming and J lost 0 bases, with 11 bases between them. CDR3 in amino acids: CASSEALLSLNTEAFF. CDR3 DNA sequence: TGTGCCAGCAGTGAAGCGCTTCTAAGTCTGAACACTGAAGCTTTCTTT.

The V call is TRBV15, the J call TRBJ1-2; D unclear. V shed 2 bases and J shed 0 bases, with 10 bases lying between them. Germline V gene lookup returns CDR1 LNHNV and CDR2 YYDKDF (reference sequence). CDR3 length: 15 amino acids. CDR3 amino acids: CATSRFPGPNYGYTF. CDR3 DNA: TGTGCCACCAGCAGATTCCCAGGACCTAACTATGGCTACACCTTC.

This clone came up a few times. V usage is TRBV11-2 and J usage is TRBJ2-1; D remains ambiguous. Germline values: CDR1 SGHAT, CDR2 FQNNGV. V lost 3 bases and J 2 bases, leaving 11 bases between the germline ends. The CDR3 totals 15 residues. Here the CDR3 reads CASSLMGGTYNEQFF. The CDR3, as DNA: TGTGCCAGCAGCTTGATGGGCGGCACCTACAATGAGCAGTTCTTC.

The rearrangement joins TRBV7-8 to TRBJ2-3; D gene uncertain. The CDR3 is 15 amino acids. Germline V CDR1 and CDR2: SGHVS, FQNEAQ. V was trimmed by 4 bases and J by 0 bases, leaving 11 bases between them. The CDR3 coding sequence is TGTGCCAGCAGCTCAGGCGGATCTAGCACAGATACGCAGTATTTT. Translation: CASSSGGSSTDTQYF.

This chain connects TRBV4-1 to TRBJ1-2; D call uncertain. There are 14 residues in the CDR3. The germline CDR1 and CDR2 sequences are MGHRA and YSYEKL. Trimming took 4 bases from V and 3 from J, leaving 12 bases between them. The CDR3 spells CASSPLAQHYGYTF. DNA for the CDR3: TGCGCCAGCAGCCCCTTGGCACAGCACTATGGCTACACCTTC.

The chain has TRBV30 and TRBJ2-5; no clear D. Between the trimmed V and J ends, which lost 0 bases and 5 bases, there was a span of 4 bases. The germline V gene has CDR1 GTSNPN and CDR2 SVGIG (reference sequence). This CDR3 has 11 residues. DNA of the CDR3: TGTGCCTGGAGTGTAAGGGAGACCCAGTACTTC. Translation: CAWSVRETQYF.

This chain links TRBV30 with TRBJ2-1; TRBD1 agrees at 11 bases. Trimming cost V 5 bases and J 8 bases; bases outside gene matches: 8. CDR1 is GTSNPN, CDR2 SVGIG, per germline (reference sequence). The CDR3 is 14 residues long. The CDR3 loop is CAWGTGGKDYEQFF. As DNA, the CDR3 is TGTGCCTGGGGGACAGGGGGAAAGGACTATGAGCAGTTCTTC.

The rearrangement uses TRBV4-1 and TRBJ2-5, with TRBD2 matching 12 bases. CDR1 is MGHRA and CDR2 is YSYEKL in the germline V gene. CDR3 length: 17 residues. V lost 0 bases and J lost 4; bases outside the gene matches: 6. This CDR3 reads CASSQDRLAGVVETQYF. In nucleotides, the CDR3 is TGCGCCAGCAGCCAAGATCGACTAGCGGGAGTTGTAGAGACCCAGTACTTC.

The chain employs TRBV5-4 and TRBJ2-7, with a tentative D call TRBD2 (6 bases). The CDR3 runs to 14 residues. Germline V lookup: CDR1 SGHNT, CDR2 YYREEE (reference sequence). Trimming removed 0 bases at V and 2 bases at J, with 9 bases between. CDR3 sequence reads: CASSLGGRTYEQYF. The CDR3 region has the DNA TGTGCCAGCAGCTTGGGAGGGAGGACCTACGAGCAGTACTTC.

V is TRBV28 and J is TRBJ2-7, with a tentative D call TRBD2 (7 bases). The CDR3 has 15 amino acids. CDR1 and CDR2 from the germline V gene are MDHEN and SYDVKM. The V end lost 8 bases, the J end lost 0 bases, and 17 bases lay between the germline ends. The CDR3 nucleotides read TGTGCCAGCGGCCGGGGTGGGGGGGCCTCCTACGAGCAGTACTTC. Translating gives CASGRGGGASYEQYF.

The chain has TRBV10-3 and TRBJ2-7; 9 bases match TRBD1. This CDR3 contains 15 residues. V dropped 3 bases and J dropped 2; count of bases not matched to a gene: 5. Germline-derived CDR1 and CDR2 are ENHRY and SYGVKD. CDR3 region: CAISEGTGSPYEQYF. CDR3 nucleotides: TGTGCCATCAGTGAAGGGACAGGGTCCCCCTACGAGCAGTACTTC.

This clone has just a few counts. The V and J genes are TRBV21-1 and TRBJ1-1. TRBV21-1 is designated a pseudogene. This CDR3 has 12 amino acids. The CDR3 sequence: CASSRGDTEAFF. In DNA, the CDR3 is TGTGCCAGCAGCAGAGGAGACACTGAAGCTTTCTTT.

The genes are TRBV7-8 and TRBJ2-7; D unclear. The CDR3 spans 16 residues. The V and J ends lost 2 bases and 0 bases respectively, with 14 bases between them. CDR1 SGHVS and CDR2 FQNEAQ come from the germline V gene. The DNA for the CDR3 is TGTGCCAGCAGCTTAAGGGTGCAACGGAACTCCTACGAGCAGTACTTC. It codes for CASSLRVQRNSYEQYF.

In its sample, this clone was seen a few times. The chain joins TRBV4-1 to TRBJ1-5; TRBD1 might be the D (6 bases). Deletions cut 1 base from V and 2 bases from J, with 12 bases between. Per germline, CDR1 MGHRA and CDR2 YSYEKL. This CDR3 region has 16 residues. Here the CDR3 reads CASSQAVGGRNQPQHF. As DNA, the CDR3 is TGCGCCAGCAGCCAAGCAGTAGGGGGTCGCAATCAGCCCCAGCATTTT.

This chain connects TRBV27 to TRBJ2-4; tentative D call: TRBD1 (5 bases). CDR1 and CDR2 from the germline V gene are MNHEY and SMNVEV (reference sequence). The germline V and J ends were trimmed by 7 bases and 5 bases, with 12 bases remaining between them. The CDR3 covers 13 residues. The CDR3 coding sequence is TGTGCCAGCACCCCCTGGGGCGAAAACATTCAGTACTTC. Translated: CASTPWGENIQYF.

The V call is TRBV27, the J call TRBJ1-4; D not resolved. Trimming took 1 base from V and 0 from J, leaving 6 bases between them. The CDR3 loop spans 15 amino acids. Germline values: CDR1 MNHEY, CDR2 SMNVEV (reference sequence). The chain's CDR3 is CASSLFLTTNEKLFF. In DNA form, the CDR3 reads TGTGCCAGCAGTTTATTTCTAACAACTAATGAAAAACTGTTTTTT.

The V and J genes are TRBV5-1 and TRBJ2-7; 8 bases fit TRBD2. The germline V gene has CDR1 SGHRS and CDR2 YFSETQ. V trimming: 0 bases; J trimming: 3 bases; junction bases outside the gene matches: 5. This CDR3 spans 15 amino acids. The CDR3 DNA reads TGCGCCAGCAGCTTGGCCCCTACTAGCGGCTACGAGCAGTACTTC. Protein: CASSLAPTSGYEQYF. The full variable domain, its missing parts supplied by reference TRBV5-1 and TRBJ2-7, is KAGVTQTPRYLIKTRGQQVTLSCSPISGHRSVSWYQQTPGQGLQFLFEYFSETQRNKGNFPGRFSGRQFSNSRSEMNVSTLELGDSALYLCASSLAPTSGYEQYFGPGTRLTVT.

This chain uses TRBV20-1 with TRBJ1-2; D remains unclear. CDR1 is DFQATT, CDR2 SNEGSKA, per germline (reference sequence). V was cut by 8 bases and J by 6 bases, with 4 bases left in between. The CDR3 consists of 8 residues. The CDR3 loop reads CSPNGYTF. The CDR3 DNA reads TGCAGTCCCAATGGCTACACCTTC.

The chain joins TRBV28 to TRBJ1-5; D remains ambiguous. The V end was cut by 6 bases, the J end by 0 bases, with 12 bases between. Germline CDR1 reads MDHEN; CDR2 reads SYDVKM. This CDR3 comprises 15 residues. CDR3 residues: CASRVGGVSNQPQHF. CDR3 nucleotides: TGTGCCAGCAGGGTTGGCGGGGTTAGCAATCAGCCCCAGCATTTT.

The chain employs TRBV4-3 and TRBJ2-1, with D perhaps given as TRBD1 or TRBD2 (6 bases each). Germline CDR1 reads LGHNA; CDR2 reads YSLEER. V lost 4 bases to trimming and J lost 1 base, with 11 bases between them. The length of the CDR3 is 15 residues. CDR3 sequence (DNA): TGCGCCAGCAGCCGACAGGCGGGGTCCTACAATGAGCAGTTCTTC. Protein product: CASSRQAGSYNEQFF.

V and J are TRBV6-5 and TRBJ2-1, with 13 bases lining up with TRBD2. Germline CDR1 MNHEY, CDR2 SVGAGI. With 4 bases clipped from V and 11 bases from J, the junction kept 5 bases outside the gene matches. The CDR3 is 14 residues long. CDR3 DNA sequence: TGTGCCAGCAGTTGGGGACTAGCGGGGCCTAAGCAGTTCTTC. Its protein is CASSWGLAGPKQFF.